This T cell receptor beta chain was recorded in a study of blood T cells in healthy people across ages. At the level of the study: Template switching picked up about one barcoded beta molecule for each two T cells. Study outcomes and limitations: Diversity of TCR beta correlated strongly with naive T cell percentage.

The CDR3 has 15 amino acids. V was trimmed by 4 bases and J by 0 bases, leaving 12 bases between them. The germline CDR1 and CDR2 sequences are SGHRS and YFSETQ. With a J-beta primer mix and a sample-barcoded 5' primer, a second PCR ran about 6 to 11 cycles. Each CDR3 protein is one row after TCRdb ran MiXCR on the 5' RACE reads. The repertoire has some 730,000 distinct CDR3 sequences, about a fifth of them found once; the top ten carry about 22%. This clonotype was counted a few times. The antigen is not known. The TCR comes from a man between 70 and 80 years old in good health. This chain links TRBV5-1 with TRBJ2-3; D gene unclear. Sequencing was performed on blood. In nucleotides, the CDR3 is TGCGCCAGCAGCGATCGCCCATCTAGCACAGATACGCAGTATTTT. Translating it yields CASSDRPSSTDTQYF. Combining the CDR3 with reference TRBV5-1 and TRBJ2-3 gives the whole variable domain KAGVTQTPRYLIKTRGQQVTLSCSPISGHRSVSWYQQTPGQGLQFLFEYFSETQRNKGNFPGRFSGRQFSNSRSEMNVSTLELGDSALYLCASSDRPSSTDTQYFGPGTRLTVL.